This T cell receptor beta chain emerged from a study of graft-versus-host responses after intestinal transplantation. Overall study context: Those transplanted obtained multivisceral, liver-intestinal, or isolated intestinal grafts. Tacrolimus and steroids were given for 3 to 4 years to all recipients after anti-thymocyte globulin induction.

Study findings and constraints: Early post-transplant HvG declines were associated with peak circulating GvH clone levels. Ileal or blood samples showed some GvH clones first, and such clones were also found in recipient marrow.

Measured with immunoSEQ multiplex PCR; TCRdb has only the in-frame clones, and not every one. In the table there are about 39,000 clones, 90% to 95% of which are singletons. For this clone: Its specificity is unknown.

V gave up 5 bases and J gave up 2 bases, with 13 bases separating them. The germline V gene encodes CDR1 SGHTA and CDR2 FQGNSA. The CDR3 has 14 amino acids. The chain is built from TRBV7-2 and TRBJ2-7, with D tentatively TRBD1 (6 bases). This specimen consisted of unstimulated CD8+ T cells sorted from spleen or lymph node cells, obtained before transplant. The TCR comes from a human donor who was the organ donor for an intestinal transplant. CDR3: CASSPDSGPYEQYF. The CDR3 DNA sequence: TGTGCCAGCAGCCCGGACAGCGGCCCCTACGAGCAGTACTTC.